The clone carrying this T cell receptor (beta chain) was observed many times. Its matching antigen is unknown. This sample is drawn from a study of CD8 T cells in ankylosing spondylitis. Study-wide results and caveats: Previously reported in reactive arthritis synovial fluid and blood were some of the motif variants. Characteristic of ankylosing spondylitis blood, it appeared, was a TCR beta motif comprising about eight highly homologous variants.

Libraries of TCR beta came from quantitative 5'-RACE with molecular barcodes. TCRdb independently ran MiXCR on the 5' RACE reads; one entry per CDR3 protein. The data hold about 240,000 distinct CDR3 sequences, with less than 10% observed a single time. Trimming removed 0 bases from V and 15 bases from J; junction bases left unmatched: 8. CDR1 GTSNPN and CDR2 SVGIG come from the germline V gene (reference sequence). The CDR3 runs 13 residues. Sequencing was done on a sample of blood, either unsorted or a sorted T cell fraction (not recorded which). The TCR originated in a male donor with ankylosing spondylitis or in good health (not recorded which). The chain carries TRBV30 and TRBJ2-1; TRBD2 aligns across 10 bases. The CDR3 coding sequence is TGTGCCTGGAGTGTGTCTAGCGGGGGTACACCGTTCTTC. It specifies CAWSVSSGGTPFF.